This T cell receptor beta chain came from a study of T-cell reconstitution after alpha-beta-depleted transplantation in children. Germline CDR1 WSHSY, CDR2 SAAADI. The CDR3 is 14 amino acids. V lost 4 bases and J 2 bases, leaving 11 bases between the germline ends. Researchers prepared the TCRbeta library using unique molecular identifiers, the study reports. A single record per CDR3 protein comes from TCRdb applying MiXCR to the PCR reads. This sample has approximately 420,000 distinct CDR3 sequences, with roughly 11% found just once. This clonotype was seen a handful of times. This chain joins TRBV10-2 and TRBJ2-5; D perhaps matches TRBD1 (6 bases). This clonotype originated in a human donor who donated a stem cell graft to a child with acute myeloid leukemia. The source material was PBMCs from the stem cell graft donor, sampled from the stem cell graft. The CDR3, as DNA: TGCGCCAGCAGTGTGACAGGTCCTCAAGAGACCCAGTACTTC. This codes for CASSVTGPQETQYF.